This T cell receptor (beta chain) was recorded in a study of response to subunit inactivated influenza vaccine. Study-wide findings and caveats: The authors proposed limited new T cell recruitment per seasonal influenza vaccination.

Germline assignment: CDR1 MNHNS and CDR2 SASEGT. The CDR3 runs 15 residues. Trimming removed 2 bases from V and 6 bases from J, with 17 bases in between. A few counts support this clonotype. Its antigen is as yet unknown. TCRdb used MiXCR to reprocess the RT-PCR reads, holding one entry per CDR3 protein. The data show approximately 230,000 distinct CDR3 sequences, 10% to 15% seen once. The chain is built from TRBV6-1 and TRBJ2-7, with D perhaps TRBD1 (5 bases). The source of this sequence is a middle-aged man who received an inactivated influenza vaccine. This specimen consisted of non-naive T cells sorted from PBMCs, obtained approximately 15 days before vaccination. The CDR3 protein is CASSERQGGGSEQYF. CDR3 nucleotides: TGTGCCAGCAGTGAAAGGCAGGGCGGTGGGTCCGAGCAGTACTTC.